A single sample is the source of the 23 T cell receptor beta chains below, sequenced in a study of graft-versus-host responses after intestinal transplantation (dated by TCRdb to about 2021). The library was obtained by the immunoSEQ multiplex PCR assay. What TCRdb holds here is the immuneACCESS table cut down to in-frame rearrangements. Part of the clones is not present; checked against another copy, under half of the missing clones reflect an unresolved V gene, and the others are unexplained. In this sample the table shows some 41,000 clones, around nine tenths of which occur a single time. Clones ranked in the top ten supply approximately 7.1% of the sample. The sample was PBMCs, taken about 270 days after transplant. The receptors derive from a human patient who received an intestinal transplant, so some T cells may come from the graft donor.

The chain has TRBV10-3 and TRBJ2-1; D is possibly TRBD2 (5 bases). Germline-derived CDR1 and CDR2 are ENHRY and SYGVKD. V dropped 7 bases and J dropped 4 bases, with 11 bases sitting between them. There are 13 residues in the CDR3. The CDR3 sequence: CAIKDSGYNEQFF. CDR3 nucleotide sequence: TGTGCCATCAAGGACTCGGGATACAATGAGCAGTTCTTC.

The CDR3 spells CAISRGGGTYEQYF. The CDR3 bases are TGTGCCATCAGTAGGGGAGGGGGAACCTACGAGCAGTACTTC. The rearrangement links TRBV10-3 to TRBJ2-5, with TRBD2 as a possible D gene (7 bases). The DNA end is more similar to TRBJ2-7, so the J call may be wrong. The V gene's germline CDR1 is ENHRY and CDR2 SYGVKD. The CDR3 runs to 14 residues.

The chain is built from TRBV6-5 and TRBJ2-1; tentatively, D is TRBD1 (5 bases). The germline V gene has CDR1 MNHEY and CDR2 SVGAGI. V was shortened by 5 bases and J by 2 bases, with 13 bases between the two germline ends. CDR3 length equals 15 residues. As DNA, the CDR3 is TGTGCCAGCAGTGCTGGACATCCCACCTACAATGAGCAGTTCTTC. It codes for CASSAGHPTYNEQFF.

The chain employs TRBV13 and TRBJ2-1; 15 positions agree with TRBD2. CDR1 and CDR2 (germline): PRHDT, FYEKMQ (reference sequence). Germline trimming cut 5 bases from V and 8 bases from J; bases unmatched to any gene: 7. CDR3 length: 16 residues. CDR3 sequence: CASSKRTSGGADEQFF. CDR3 in DNA: TGTGCCAGCAGCAAACGGACTAGCGGGGGGGCGGATGAGCAGTTCTTC.

J is TRBJ2-1 and V is TRBV30, with 8 nucleotides matching TRBD1. This CDR3 is 15 amino acids long. V shed 2 bases and J 3 bases; nucleotides not matched to a gene: 6. Germline V gene lookup returns CDR1 GTSNPN and CDR2 SVGIG (reference sequence). Here the CDR3 DNA reads TGTGCCTGGAGTCGATCGGACAGGGACTACAATGAGCAGTTCTTC. Translated: CAWSRSDRDYNEQFF.

The chain is built from TRBV7-6 and TRBJ2-3; no clear D. The CDR3 covers 16 residues. Trimming left V 0 bases short and J 1 base short, with 11 bases between. Per the germline V gene, CDR1 is SGHVS and CDR2 is FNYEAQ. CDR3 sequence: CASSLATSRGTDTQYF. CDR3 in DNA: TGTGCCAGCAGCTTAGCTACCAGTCGGGGCACAGATACGCAGTATTTT. The variable domain in full, with the rest retrieved from reference TRBV7-6 and TRBJ2-3, is GAGVSQSPRYKVTKRGQDVALRCDPISGHVSLYWYRQALGQGPEFLTYFNYEAQQDKSGLPNDRFSAERPEGSISTLTIQRTEQRDSAMYRCASSLATSRGTDTQYFGPGTRLTVL.

The chain carries TRBV7-3 and TRBJ2-1; tentatively, D is TRBD2 (6 bases). V lost 5 bases and J 4 bases, leaving 18 bases between the germline ends. Germline V CDR1 and CDR2: SGHTA, FQGTGA. The CDR3 has 16 residues. CDR3 DNA sequence: TGTGCCAGCAGCCAGGGTGGCGGGACGTTATACAATGAGCAGTTCTTC. As protein: CASSQGGGTLYNEQFF.

The rearrangement uses TRBV11-2 and TRBJ2-5; D gene uncertain. The DNA matches TRBJ2-7 better at its end, which makes the J call doubtful. CDR1 and CDR2 from the germline V gene are SGHAT and FQNNGV. CDR3 length: 12 residues. The CDR3 sequence is CASSSEQYEQYF. In DNA, the CDR3 is TGTGCCAGCAGCTCAGAACAATACGAGCAGTACTTC.

The J gene is TRBJ1-2, the V gene TRBV11-3; TRBD1 matches 8 bases. V lost 1 base and J lost 3; bases outside the gene matches: 7. CDR1 SGHNT and CDR2 YENEEA come from the germline V gene. The CDR3 contains 16 residues. CDR3 amino acids: CASSLAPLDRDYGYTF. As DNA, the CDR3 is TGTGCCAGCAGCTTAGCTCCCCTGGACAGGGACTATGGCTACACCTTC.

This sequence joins TRBV5-1 and TRBJ2-1; 8 bases match TRBD1. CDR1 and CDR2 from the germline V gene are SGHRS and YFSETQ. V dropped 2 bases and J dropped 8; count of bases not matched to a gene: 12. The length of the CDR3 is 16 residues. The CDR3 DNA reads as TGCGCCAGCAGCTTCGTGGACAGGGTCGGTTATTATGAGCAGTTCTTC. This sequence encodes CASSFVDRVGYYEQFF. Filled out from reference TRBV5-1 and TRBJ2-1, the complete variable domain reads KAGVTQTPRYLIKTRGQQVTLSCSPISGHRSVSWYQQTPGQGLQFLFEYFSETQRNKGNFPGRFSGRQFSNSRSEMNVSTLELGDSALYLCASSFVDRVGYYEQFFGPGTRLTVL.

J is TRBJ1-4 and V is TRBV4-1; TRBD1 aligns across 7 bases. This CDR3 has 17 residues. Germline CDR1 is MGHRA and CDR2 is YSYEKL. V gave up 5 bases and J gave up 0 bases; unmatched junction bases: 9. In nucleotides, the CDR3 is TGCGCCAGCAGCGACCCGGGACAGCTTACAACTAATGAAAAACTGTTTTTT. Amino acid sequence: CASSDPGQLTTNEKLFF.

The chain recombines TRBV19 with TRBJ2-6; 8 nucleotides agree with TRBD2. The V segment lost 7 bases and the J segment 2 bases; nucleotides outside the gene matches: 7. The CDR3 consists of 16 residues. CDR1 and CDR2 from the germline V gene are LNHDA and SQIVND (reference sequence). CDR3 loop: CASTPGGGAGANVLTF. In DNA, the CDR3 is TGTGCCAGTACCCCGGGGGGGGGCGCTGGGGCCAACGTCCTGACTTTC.

About this clone: This same CDR3 is encoded by further DNA sequences in the sample. The V and J genes are TRBV5-1 and TRBJ2-3; D is possibly TRBD2 (6 bases). This CDR3 is 13 amino acids long. Trimming shortened V by 0 bases and J by 7 bases, and 9 bases separated the two germline ends. Germline V CDR1 and CDR2: SGHRS, YFSETQ. The CDR3 sequence: CASSLGGRNTQYF. The CDR3 region has the DNA TGCGCCAGCAGCTTGGGGGGGAGGAATACGCAGTATTTT.

The chain carries TRBV6-6 and TRBJ1-3, with a tentative D call TRBD1 (5 bases). This CDR3 is 13 amino acids long. Germline-derived CDR1 and CDR2 are MNHNY and SVGAGI (reference sequence). Trimming took 5 bases from V and 8 from J, leaving 13 bases between them. CDR3 nucleotides: TGTGCCAGCAGTATCGACAGTGTCGACACCATATATTTT. It yields the protein CASSIDSVDTIYF.

The V gene is TRBV19, the J gene TRBJ1-3, with a possible D match to TRBD1 (5 bases). The CDR3 is made up of 14 amino acids. Germline V gene sequence: CDR1 LNHDA, CDR2 SQIVND (reference sequence). Trimming left V 6 bases short and J 8 bases short, with 17 bases between. The CDR3 DNA sequence: TGTGCCAGTAGCCCAAAGGGGCCTTGGGACACCATATATTTT. Amino acids: CASSPKGPWDTIYF.

The chain couples TRBV6-5 to TRBJ1-6; tentatively, D is TRBD1 (5 bases). Germline CDR1 is MNHEY and CDR2 is SVGAGI. This CDR3 has 13 residues. V gave up 7 bases and J gave up 11 bases, with 15 bases separating them. For the CDR3, the DNA is TGTGCCAGCAAGTTTTCAACCAGGGCACCCCTCCACTTT. It is translated as CASKFSTRAPLHF.

This clone was counted a single time. This chain uses TRBV29-1 with TRBJ2-2; 9 positions agree with TRBD1. V trimming: 6 bases; J trimming: 1 base; junction bases outside the gene matches: 3. This CDR3 region has 14 residues. The germline CDR1 and CDR2 sequences are SQVTM and ANQGSEA. The CDR3 is CSVKDRGNTGELFF. In DNA, the CDR3 is TGCAGCGTCAAGGACAGGGGGAACACCGGGGAGCTGTTTTTT.

This clone showed up just once. This chain connects TRBV10-1 to TRBJ2-2; possibly TRBD2 for D (7 bases). The CDR3 runs 17 residues. V lost 4 bases to trimming and J lost 4 bases, with 19 bases between them. The germline gives CDR1 WNHNN, CDR2 SYGVQD (reference sequence). In nucleotides, the CDR3 is TGCGCCAGCAGTGGGTCAGGCGCGGGGGCTGGCACCGGGGAGCTGTTTTTT. Translating gives CASSGSGAGAGTGELFF.

The rearrangement joins TRBV30 to TRBJ2-4; D not resolved. The germline V and J ends were trimmed by 7 bases and 1 base, with 17 bases remaining between them. Germline lookup yields CDR1 GTSNPN and CDR2 SVGIG (reference sequence). This CDR3 comprises 15 residues. The CDR3 bases are TGTGCCTCCTCTTCCCTAGAGGTCGCCAAAAACATTCAGTACTTC. It codes for CASSSLEVAKNIQYF.

The gene calls are TRBV2 and TRBJ1-1; 7 positions agree with TRBD1. This CDR3 has 16 residues. The trim removed 4 bases at V and 0 bases at J, leaving 8 bases unmatched. Per germline, CDR1 SNHLY and CDR2 FYNNEI. The CDR3 region has the DNA TGTGCCAGCAGTGTAGGTAGGGGGCGTTTGAACACTGAAGCTTTCTTT. Protein: CASSVGRGRLNTEAFF.

A few counts support this clone. The chain links TRBV5-1 to TRBJ2-3; TRBD2 aligns across 13 bases. Germline CDR1 is SGHRS and CDR2 is YFSETQ. The trim removed 4 bases at V and 6 bases at J, leaving 14 bases unmatched. The CDR3 loop spans 18 amino acids. The CDR3: CASSPRRTLAGGQDTQYF. CDR3 nucleotide sequence: TGCGCCAGCAGCCCCCGCCGGACACTAGCGGGGGGGCAGGATACGCAGTATTTT. The entire variable domain, with the rest obtained from reference TRBV5-1 and TRBJ2-3, is as follows: KAGVTQTPRYLIKTRGQQVTLSCSPISGHRSVSWYQQTPGQGLQFLFEYFSETQRNKGNFPGRFSGRQFSNSRSEMNVSTLELGDSALYLCASSPRRTLAGGQDTQYFGPGTRLTVL.

Points on this clone: A read error may account for a junction end that differs from germline. The V gene is TRBV11-2, the J gene TRBJ2-3, with D maybe TRBD2 (6 bases). This CDR3 has 14 residues. Germline lookup yields CDR1 SGHAT and CDR2 FQNNGV. This chain's CDR3 is CASGLRLASDTQYF. CDR3 nucleotide sequence: TGTGCCAGCGGCTTACGTCTAGCGTCAGATACGCAGTATTTT.

The CDR3 sequence is CASSFRSQGNGEQYF. The CDR3 coding sequence is TGTGCCAGCAGCTTTCGCTCACAGGGGAACGGCGAGCAGTACTTC. The V and J genes are TRBV11-2 and TRBJ2-7; 7 nucleotides agree with TRBD1. The germline gives CDR1 SGHAT, CDR2 FQNNGV. V shed 3 bases and J 6 bases; nucleotides not matched to a gene: 11. This CDR3 region has 15 residues.